Reported below is one T cell receptor (beta chain). What it recognizes is unknown. This CDR3 is built from 15 residues. V was pared by 0 bases and J by 4 bases, with 11 bases between. Germline V gene sequence: CDR1 SGHKS, CDR2 YYEKEE (reference sequence). A quantitative 5'-RACE method, one with molecular barcodes, was used to make TCR beta libraries. TCRdb used MiXCR to reprocess the 5' RACE reads, holding one entry per CDR3 protein. In the table there are about 440,000 distinct CDR3 sequences, approximately 17% of which are singletons. The data were taken from a study of CD8 T cells in ankylosing spondylitis. Study-level results: Peripheral blood samples showed relatively rare disease-linked clones, and these clones were CD8+. Among TCR beta sequences, a motif of under ten highly homologous variants appeared characteristic of ankylosing spondylitis blood. Enrichment of disease-linked clones was reportedly significant in matched ankylosing spondylitis synovial fluid.

The clonotype originates from a male donor with ankylosing spondylitis. The chain joins TRBV5-5 to TRBJ2-1; D is possibly TRBD1 (5 bases). Sequenced material: blood, either unsorted or a sorted T cell fraction (not recorded which). Written as DNA, the CDR3 is TGTGCCAGCAGCTTGGGGTTAGGGGCGTACAATGAGCAGTTCTTC. Encoded protein: CASSLGLGAYNEQFF.